Each of the 9 T cell receptor beta chains below was sequenced from the same sample in a study of OX40 agonist ivuxolimab in advanced cancers. Libraries were prepared by immunoSEQ multiplex PCR; TCRdb keeps only in-frame clonotypes and omits some of them. The sample shows tens of thousands of clones, 85% to 95% of them seen only once. Sequenced material: CD4+ or CD8+ T cells sorted from blood, taken in a trial of the OX40 agonist ivuxolimab. These receptors were obtained from an adult with an advanced solid tumor such as melanoma, head and neck, liver or kidney cancer.

A word on this clone: At one end, the junction sequence differs from germline, possibly due to a read error. Additional DNA sequences in this sample encode the identical CDR3. The chain links TRBV18 to TRBJ1-2; tentative D call: TRBD1 (5 bases). Germline CDR1 and CDR2: KGHSH and LQKENI. The CDR3 runs to 14 residues. The CDR3 loop is CASSPPSRGDGYTF. In nucleotides, the CDR3 is TGTGCCAGCTCACCACCGTCCCGCGGGGACGGCTACACCTTT.

The J gene is TRBJ1-5, the V gene TRBV28; weak D call: TRBD1 (6 bases). V shed 1 base and J shed 4 bases, with 8 bases lying between them. This CDR3 has 14 amino acids. Per germline, CDR1 MDHEN and CDR2 SYDVKM. This CDR3 reads CASSLFGTNQPQHF. The CDR3 bases are TGTGCCAGCAGTTTATTTGGGACAAATCAGCCCCAGCATTTT.

For the CDR3, the DNA is TGTGCCAGCAGCCCTGGACAGGGCCGCCAAGAGACCCAGTACTTC. Its protein product is CASSPGQGRQETQYF. V gene TRBV14 combines with J gene TRBJ2-5; 8 nucleotides align to TRBD1. The CDR3 contains 15 residues. The V and J ends lost 4 bases and 1 base, in that order; junction bases with no gene match: 5. Germline lookup yields CDR1 SGHDN and CDR2 FVKESK.

The rearrangement uses TRBV30 and TRBJ2-1, with 7 bases matching TRBD1. The CDR3 is 15 amino acids. Germline trimming cut 5 bases from V and 0 bases from J; bases unmatched to any gene: 7. CDR1 is GTSNPN and CDR2 is SVGIG in the germline V gene (reference sequence). As DNA, the CDR3 is TGTGCCTGGGGGGACAGAAAGAGCTCCTACAATGAGCAGTTCTTC. Its protein is CAWGDRKSSYNEQFF.

The chain has TRBV19 and TRBJ1-2; D gene ambiguous. The CDR3 sequence is 16 residues long. CDR1 and CDR2 from the germline V gene are LNHDA and SQIVND (reference sequence). Trimming left V 5 bases short and J 3 bases short, with 19 bases between. As DNA, the CDR3 is TGTGCCAGTAGTCCGCGGCGCAGCGGGATGGACTATGGCTACACCTTC. It translates to CASSPRRSGMDYGYTF.

V and J are TRBV2 and TRBJ2-5; 7 bases align to TRBD1. The CDR3 spans 13 residues. J lost 3 bases, V lost 7 bases, and 5 bases had no gene match. Germline lookup yields CDR1 SNHLY and CDR2 FYNNEI. Here the CDR3 DNA reads TGTGCCAGCACCTTAGGGACAGAAGAGACCCAGTACTTC. This codes for CASTLGTEETQYF.

This clone was observed a few times. The chain joins TRBV6-5 to TRBJ1-1; the D gene is possibly TRBD1 (6 bases). V was clipped by 6 bases and J by 4 bases, with 12 bases between them. CDR3 size: 13 residues. Per germline, CDR1 MNHEY and CDR2 SVGAGI. The chain's CDR3 is CASSNTGSTEAFF. In nucleotides, the CDR3 is TGTGCCAGCAGCAATACAGGGTCCACTGAAGCTTTCTTT.

The chain is built from TRBV14 and TRBJ1-5; TRBD1 is a possible D gene (6 bases). The germline V gene encodes CDR1 SGHDN and CDR2 FVKESK. This CDR3 spans 14 amino acids. The V gene lost 2 bases and the J gene lost 5 bases, with 10 bases spanning the gap. The CDR3 region is CASSQTGLDQPQHF. In DNA form, the CDR3 reads TGTGCCAGCAGCCAAACAGGGTTAGATCAGCCCCAGCATTTT.

This rearrangement joins TRBV6-5 to TRBJ1-1; weak D call: TRBD1 (5 bases). V was clipped by 11 bases and J by 10 bases, with 29 bases between them. In germline, CDR1 is MNHEY, CDR2 SVGAGI. The length of the CDR3 is 15 residues. The CDR3 is CASTAGRTQTRRAFF. The CDR3 DNA follows: TGTGCCTCCACCGCGGGTCGGACACAGACACGAAGAGCTTTCTTT.